A selection of T cell receptor beta chains follows, all from one sample in a study of T cell repertoires in cytomegalovirus infection. MiXCR, applied by TCRdb to the reads, yields one record per CDR3 protein. The sample carries roughly 180,000 distinct CDR3 sequences, 17% recorded once. The sequenced sample consisted of CD8+ T cells from PBMCs. The receptor set was obtained from a human donor in good health (CMV status not recorded). Some clones in this sample may be carry-over from other donors' samples. The CDR3 runs from the conserved cysteine through the conserved F or W. The D gene is left open where the match is weak. The listing skips clone size in some rows; elsewhere it reads once, few, many or a size class.

TRBJ1-2 few TRBV29-1 . TGCAGCGTTGAAAGTCCGGGGAGAGACTATGGCTACACCTTC CSVESPGRDYGYTF
TRBJ2-1 . TRBV6-1 . TGTGCCAGCAGAGCTAAACAGGGTGTAGGGGATGAGCAGTTCTTC CASRAKQGVGDEQFF
TRBJ2-2 . TRBV5-6 . TGTGCCAGCAGCTCGCTAGTCCACGGGGAGCTGTTTTTT CASSSLVHGELFF
TRBJ2-3 . TRBV4-3 . TGCGCCAGCAGCCAAGAGCGGGGCGACAGGCGAACGCAGTATTTT CASSQERGDRRTQYF
TRBJ1-2 few TRBV7-9 . TGTGCCAGCAGCGGGGGAGGGGCTTCGGGCGGCTACACCTTC CASSGGGASGGYTF
TRBJ2-3 . TRBV10-3 . TGTGCCATCAGTGAGCGGACAGCTAGCACAGATACGCAGTATTTT CAISERTASTDTQYF
TRBJ2-3 . TRBV3-1 . TGTGCCAGCAGCCAAGAAAATCGGCGGTGGTCTAGCACAGATACGCAGTATTTT CASSQENRRWSSTDTQYF
TRBJ2-1 few TRBV14 . TGTGCCAGCAGCCAATCACTAGACATCTACAATGAGCAGTTCTTC CASSQSLDIYNEQFF
TRBJ2-6 few TRBV7-9 . TGTGCCAGCAGCCTTGGGACACCCTCTGGGGCCAACGTCCTGACTTTC CASSLGTPSGANVLTF
TRBJ1-2 . TRBV12-3/TRBV12-4 . TGTGCCAGCAGTTTGGGGGAGCACTATGGCTACACCTTC CASSLGEHYGYTF
TRBJ2-7 . TRBV7-6 TRBD2 TGTGCCAGCAGCCCCGGGACTAGCGGGTCCTACGAGCAGTACTTC CASSPGTSGSYEQYF
TRBJ1-5 . TRBV28 . TGTGCCAGCAGTTCCGAGACAGGAAATCAGCCCCAGCATTTT CASSSETGNQPQHF
TRBJ2-7 . TRBV7-9 . TGTGCCAGCTCAGAGGGGTTAGCCTACGAGCAGTACTTC CASSEGLAYEQYF
TRBJ2-1 few TRBV7-6 . TGTGCCAGCAGCTTAGCGGGAGAGGGGGGTGAGCAGTTCTTC CASSLAGEGGEQFF
TRBJ2-3 . TRBV7-9 TRBD2 TGTGCCAGCAGGGAGGGACTAGCGGGGACGGCTGGCACAGATACGCAGTATTTT CASREGLAGTAGTDTQYF
TRBJ1-5 . TRBV28 TRBD1 TGTGCCAGCAGTTCCGGGACAGGGGGCGGTCAGCCCCAGCATTTT CASSSGTGGGQPQHF
TRBJ2-1 once TRBV2 . TGTGCCAGCAGAACTTACTCCGGGGCAAAGTCGGAGAGGGACAATGAGCAGTTCTTC CASRTYSGAKSERDNEQFF
TRBJ2-5 . TRBV2 . TGTGCCAGCAGCGAAAGTGGTGGGGAGACCCAGTACTTC CASSESGGETQYF
TRBJ2-2 few TRBV7-9 . TGTGCCAGCAGCCCCCAAGGGGGGGCCTTAACCGGGGAGCTGTTTTTT CASSPQGGALTGELFF
TRBJ2-1 . TRBV5-6 TRBD1 TGTGCCAGCAGCTTGCGGACAGGCGAGCAGTTCTTC CASSLRTGEQFF
TRBJ1-1 few TRBV6-5 . TGTGCCAGCAGTTGGCAGGGGATGAACACTGAAGCTTTCTTT CASSWQGMNTEAFF
TRBJ2-5 . TRBV28 . TGTGCCAGCGCAATACAAGGGGGGGTTGAGACCCAGTACTTC CASAIQGGVETQYF
TRBJ1-2 . TRBV12-3/TRBV12-4 TRBD1 TGTGCCAGCAGTTTAGACTCGGGACAGGGACCTAAGGGCTACACCTTC CASSLDSGQGPKGYTF
TRBJ2-7 few TRBV4-1 . TGCGCCGGCAGCCAAGAGGGCAACTGGAACGAGCAGTACTTC CAGSQEGNWNEQYF
TRBJ1-1 few TRBV7-2 . TGTGCCAACGGCGGAGGGGTTTTGGGGACTGAAGCTTTCTTT CANGGGVLGTEAFF
TRBJ1-1 . TRBV14 . TGTGCCAGCAGCCTTCACAGGGAGAGCACTGAAGCTTTCTTT CASSLHRESTEAFF
TRBJ1-1 few TRBV28 . TGTGCCAGCCTCTCGGGACAACTCTTAATGAACACTGAAGCTTTCTTT CASLSGQLLMNTEAFF
TRBJ2-7 . TRBV7-8 . TGTGCCAGCAGCCCAGGCAGGGGCAAAAACTACGAGCAGTACTTC CASSPGRGKNYEQYF
TRBJ1-5 . TRBV28 . TGTGCCAGCAGTTTAAAAGGTAGCAATCAGCCCCAGCATTTT CASSLKGSNQPQHF
TRBJ1-5 . TRBV7-9 . TGTGCCAGCAGCTATACAACCGGGACACCTAGCAATCAGCCCCAGCATTTT CASSYTTGTPSNQPQHF
TRBJ2-1 . TRBV6-2/TRBV6-3 TRBD2 TGTGCCACCACGCATTCAGCGGGGGATAACAATGAGCAGTTCTTC CATTHSAGDNNEQFF
TRBJ2-2 medium-sized TRBV28 TRBD2 TGTGCCAGCAGTTCACTTAGGTTTGAACTAGCGGTCGCGAACACCGGGGAGCTGTTTTTT CASSSLRFELAVANTGELFF
TRBJ2-5 . TRBV7-9 . TGTGCCAGCAAGGCATTTGGAGAGACCCAGTACTTC CASKAFGETQYF
TRBJ2-3 few TRBV12-3/TRBV12-4 . TGTGCCAGCACCCCATTCGGGGGATGGGGAGATACGCAGTATTTT CASTPFGGWGDTQYF
TRBJ1-1 many TRBV7-9 . TGTGCCAGCAGCCCCCCGGGCACTGAAGCTTTCTTT CASSPPGTEAFF
TRBJ2-1 . TRBV28 TRBD2 TGTGCCAGCAGTCCTGCAGGGACTAGGGACAATGAGCAGTTCTTC CASSPAGTRDNEQFF
TRBJ2-7 . TRBV27 . TGTGCCAGCAGTTTATCGGGTCAGGGGCCCTACGAGCAGTACTTC CASSLSGQGPYEQYF
TRBJ2-5 . TRBV7-6 . TGTGCCAGCGCAGGGGCGGGGGAGACCCAGTACTTC CASAGAGETQYF
TRBJ2-5 few TRBV5-6 TRBD2 TGTGCCAGCAGCGGGACTAGCGGGGGGACGGAGACCCAGTACTTC CASSGTSGGTETQYF
TRBJ1-4 few TRBV19 . TGTGCCAGTAGTATAAAAGCAACTAATGAAAAACTGTTTTTT CASSIKATNEKLFF
TRBJ1-5 . TRBV5-6 . TGTGCCAGCAGCAACATTAATCAGCCCCAGCATTTT CASSNINQPQHF
TRBJ1-2 . TRBV12-5 . TGTGCTAGTGGCACCGGGGGGGCGCAAGGCTACACCTTC CASGTGGAQGYTF
TRBJ1-2 . TRBV11-2 . TGTGCCAGCAGCTTAGAATTGCCGGGGGCCGGTTATGGCTACACCTTC CASSLELPGAGYGYTF
TRBJ2-7 few TRBV7-8 . TGTGCCAGCAGCTTAGTATACGACCCGGCAGACGAGCAGTACTTC CASSLVYDPADEQYF
TRBJ1-1 . TRBV20-1 . TGCAGTGCTAGAGATAACGCCCAGCTAGGAGCTTTCTTT CSARDNAQLGAFF
TRBJ2-1 few TRBV19 TRBD2 TGTGCCAGTAGTATAGTTAGCGGGGGCGGTGAGCAGTTCTTC CASSIVSGGGEQFF
TRBJ2-7 many TRBV6-5 . TGTGCCAGCAGTTACTCTGAGGCCTACGAGCAGTACTTC CASSYSEAYEQYF